The clone carrying this T cell receptor beta chain was detected a few times. 5'RACE primed at constant segments yielded TCR alpha and TCR beta cDNA libraries bearing sample barcodes and UMIs. TCRdb reprocessed the 5' RACE reads via MiXCR and lists one record per CDR3 protein. The repertoire has about 110,000 distinct CDR3 sequences, 9.5% to 15% of them found once; the top ten carry roughly 30%. The sample comes from a study of T-cell memory formation after mild COVID-19. The clonotype comes from an adult woman who had mild COVID-19 (a few samples of this study predate the infection). Cell type and time point are not known. What was sequenced was PBMCs or a T cell subset sorted from them (not recorded which).

In nucleotides, the CDR3 is TGTGCCAGCAGCTTAGCGGAAACAGGCTATGGCTACACCTTC. Amino acids: CASSLAETGYGYTF. The chain has TRBV7-6 and TRBJ1-2, with D tentatively TRBD1 (5 bases). The CDR3 contains 14 residues. Trimming left V 0 bases short and J 4 bases short, with 9 bases between. CDR1 SGHVS and CDR2 FNYEAQ come from the germline V gene.